The 20 T cell receptor beta chains in this list originate from one sample, sequenced in a study of OX40 agonist ivuxolimab in advanced cancers. Produced via immunoSEQ multiplex PCR; TCRdb's table is partial and in-frame only. Counted here are approximately 89,000 clones, 70% to 90% occurring once; the ten biggest clones make up 0.75% to 0.95%. The source material was CD4+ or CD8+ T cells sorted from blood, sampled in a trial of the OX40 agonist ivuxolimab. These receptors were obtained from an adult with an advanced solid tumor such as melanoma, head and neck, liver or kidney cancer.

The rearrangement joins TRBV19 to TRBJ2-7, with D maybe TRBD2 (5 bases). V was pared by 2 bases and J by 3 bases, with 11 bases between. Germline V gene lookup returns CDR1 LNHDA and CDR2 SQIVND (reference sequence). There are 14 residues in the CDR3. CDR3 sequence: CASSISLADYEQYF. CDR3 coding DNA: TGTGCCAGTAGTATATCCCTAGCTGACTACGAGCAGTACTTC.

The J gene is TRBJ2-3, the V gene TRBV19; D call uncertain. The CDR3 spans 13 residues. Germline loops: CDR1 LNHDA, CDR2 SQIVND (reference sequence). Trimming removed 2 bases at V and 9 bases at J, with 12 bases between. The chain's CDR3 is CASSISTAGTQYF. DNA of the CDR3: TGTGCCAGTAGTATAAGTACCGCAGGCACGCAGTATTTT.

The chain couples TRBV30 to TRBJ1-5; D ambiguous. CDR3 length: 13 residues. V gave up 5 bases and J gave up 6 bases, with 14 bases separating them. Germline loops: CDR1 GTSNPN, CDR2 SVGIG (reference sequence). CDR3 region: CAWSSPASQPQHF. The CDR3 DNA sequence: TGTGCCTGGTCCTCCCCGGCGAGTCAGCCCCAGCATTTT.

The chain employs TRBV28 and TRBJ2-5, with 10 positions matching TRBD1. V dropped 5 bases and J dropped 6; count of bases not matched to a gene: 6. The CDR3 length is 14 residues. The germline gives CDR1 MDHEN, CDR2 SYDVKM. CDR3 in amino acids: CASSMTGQGKTQYF. The CDR3 DNA follows: TGTGCCAGCAGTATGACGGGACAGGGGAAGACCCAGTACTTC.

This rearrangement joins TRBV11-1 to TRBJ2-5; no clear D gene. Germline assignment: CDR1 SGHAT and CDR2 FQDESV (reference sequence). The length of the CDR3 is 13 residues. V gave up 4 bases and J gave up 2 bases, with 8 bases separating them. In DNA form, the CDR3 reads TGTGCCAGCAGCTCCGGGCTACAAGAGACCCAGTACTTC. This translates into CASSSGLQETQYF.

The chain employs TRBV4-2 and TRBJ1-5; 8 bases align to TRBD1. V was pared by 1 base and J by 5 bases, with 4 bases of the junction left unmatched. Germline values: CDR1 LGHNA, CDR2 YNFKEQ. The CDR3 totals 15 residues. This CDR3 is CASSQGTGMYQPQHF. The DNA of the CDR3 is TGTGCCAGCAGCCAAGGGACAGGGATGTATCAGCCCCAGCATTTT.

The J gene is TRBJ1-5, the V gene TRBV28, with TRBD1 as a possible D gene (6 bases). CDR1 is MDHEN and CDR2 is SYDVKM in the germline V gene. V was clipped by 1 base and J by 6 bases, with 13 bases between them. This CDR3 has 15 residues. CDR3 sequence: CASSLSRGRGQPQHF. Here the CDR3 DNA reads TGTGCCAGCAGTTTATCCAGGGGTCGGGGTCAGCCCCAGCATTTT.

V gene TRBV13 combines with J gene TRBJ2-3; the D gene is possibly TRBD2 (5 bases). Germline values: CDR1 PRHDT, CDR2 FYEKMQ (reference sequence). Trimming cost V 3 bases and J 4 bases, with 17 bases left between them. The CDR3 runs 16 residues. In nucleotides, the CDR3 is TGTGCCAGCAGCTTTAGTACGGGCGGGTTCCCAGATACGCAGTATTTT. The encoded protein is CASSFSTGGFPDTQYF.

V gene TRBV5-6 combines with J gene TRBJ2-5, with 7 bases lining up with TRBD1. Germline V CDR1 and CDR2: SGHDT, YYEEEE. The CDR3 sequence is 15 residues long. The V segment lost 4 bases and the J segment 5 bases; nucleotides outside the gene matches: 11. The CDR3 coding sequence is TGTGCCAGCAGCGCCAGCGGACAGGATTGGGAGACCCAGTACTTC. It translates to CASSASGQDWETQYF.

The gene calls are TRBV7-3 and TRBJ2-3; 9 nucleotides align to TRBD1. Germline assignment: CDR1 SGHTA and CDR2 FQGTGA. The J segment lost 5 bases and the V segment lost 6 bases, leaving 6 bases of the junction unmatched. This CDR3 has 14 residues. CDR3 DNA sequence: TGTGCCAGCAGATCTACAGGGGGCGGAGATACGCAGTATTTT. It translates to CASRSTGGGDTQYF.

The V call is TRBV7-2, the J call TRBJ2-7, with 7 bases aligning to TRBD2. Trimming cost V 4 bases and J 2 bases; bases outside gene matches: 8. Germline V gene lookup returns CDR1 SGHTA and CDR2 FQGNSA. The CDR3 consists of 15 residues. The CDR3 nucleotides read TGTGCCAGCAGCTACCCGGGCGGGAGAACCTACGAGCAGTACTTC. Translated: CASSYPGGRTYEQYF.

The V call is TRBV29-1, the J call TRBJ2-3; D assignment may be TRBD1 or TRBD2 (5 bases each). CDR1 is SQVTM, CDR2 ANQGSEA, per germline. V shed 1 base and J shed 0 bases, with 11 bases lying between them. CDR3 size: 15 residues. This chain's CDR3 is CSVEGGQGSTDTQYF. As DNA, the CDR3 is TGCAGCGTTGAAGGAGGGCAGGGAAGCACAGATACGCAGTATTTT.

The rearrangement uses TRBV25-1 and TRBJ2-1; 9 bases align to TRBD1. The ends lost 6 bases at V and 0 bases at J; junction bases unmatched: 6. CDR1 MGHDK and CDR2 SYGVNS come from the germline V gene. The CDR3 sequence is 16 residues long. The CDR3 coding sequence is TGTGCCAGCAGGCCCGCGGGACAGGGCTCCTACAATGAGCAGTTCTTC. Protein: CASRPAGQGSYNEQFF.

This clone was seen only once. V gene TRBV30 combines with J gene TRBJ2-2; a weak D match, TRBD1 (7 bases). The germline V gene has CDR1 GTSNPN and CDR2 SVGIG (reference sequence). Trimming removed 1 base from V and 3 bases from J, with 12 bases in between. CDR3 length equals 15 residues. CDR3 nucleotide sequence: TGTGCCTGGAGTGGGGGGGACAGAGACACCGGGGAGCTGTTTTTT. Its protein is CAWSGGDRDTGELFF. Complete variable domain (other parts from reference TRBV30 and TRBJ2-2): SQTIHQWPATLVQPVGSPLSLECTVEGTSNPNLYWYRQAAGRGLQLLFYSVGIGQISSEVPQNLSASRPQDRQFILSSKKLLLSDSGFYLCAWSGGDRDTGELFFGEGSRLTVL.

The chain couples TRBV28 to TRBJ2-1; 8 nucleotides line up with TRBD2. V lost 7 bases, J lost 0 bases, and 11 bases stayed unmatched. CDR1 and CDR2 from the germline V gene are MDHEN and SYDVKM. CDR3 length: 17 amino acids. The CDR3 here is CASKGIAGLSSYNEQFF. The CDR3, as DNA: TGTGCCAGCAAGGGGATAGCGGGATTGAGCTCCTACAATGAGCAGTTCTTC.

The chain has TRBV7-2 and TRBJ2-2, with 9 bases identical to TRBD1. The CDR3 contains 15 residues. With 9 bases clipped from V and 5 bases from J, the junction kept 10 bases outside the gene matches. CDR1 is SGHTA and CDR2 is FQGNSA in the germline V gene. Written as DNA, the CDR3 is TGTGCCAGTAGCCAAGGACAGGGGTGGACCGGGGAGCTGTTTTTT. It codes for CASSQGQGWTGELFF.

By proportion, this clone is medium-sized. The genes are TRBV2 and TRBJ2-4; D not certain. The CDR3 length is 15 residues. Germline CDR1 and CDR2: SNHLY and FYNNEI. V was pared by 4 bases and J by 0 bases, with 10 bases between. CDR3 DNA sequence: TGTGCCAGCAGTGTAACAGAGATAGCCAAAAACATTCAGTACTTC. It codes for CASSVTEIAKNIQYF.

This sequence joins TRBV7-6 and TRBJ2-2; unclear D gene. Germline V gene lookup returns CDR1 SGHVS and CDR2 FNYEAQ. Trimming shortened V by 1 base and J by 8 bases, and 11 bases separated the two germline ends. CDR3 length equals 14 residues. Here the CDR3 DNA reads TGTGCCAGCAGCTTAGAGCCCCGAGGAGGGGAGCTGTTTTTT. Amino acid sequence: CASSLEPRGGELFF.

The chain is built from TRBV9 and TRBJ2-4; 7 bases fit TRBD1. The germline V gene encodes CDR1 SGDLS and CDR2 YYNGEE. V lost 3 bases to trimming and J lost 0 bases; unmatched junction nucleotides: 6. CDR3 size: 16 residues. Written as DNA, the CDR3 is TGTGCCAGCAGCGGAGACAGGGTTGGAGCCAAAAACATTCAGTACTTC. Translated, it gives CASSGDRVGAKNIQYF.

The chain joins TRBV4-3 to TRBJ1-2; no clear D. Germline V CDR1 and CDR2: LGHNA, YSLEER. Trimming pared 1 base from V and 7 bases from J, leaving 16 bases between. The CDR3 runs 15 residues. The CDR3 bases are TGCGCCAGCAGCCAAGGGCGGCGGGTATGGGGTGGCTACACCTTC. This encodes CASSQGRRVWGGYTF.